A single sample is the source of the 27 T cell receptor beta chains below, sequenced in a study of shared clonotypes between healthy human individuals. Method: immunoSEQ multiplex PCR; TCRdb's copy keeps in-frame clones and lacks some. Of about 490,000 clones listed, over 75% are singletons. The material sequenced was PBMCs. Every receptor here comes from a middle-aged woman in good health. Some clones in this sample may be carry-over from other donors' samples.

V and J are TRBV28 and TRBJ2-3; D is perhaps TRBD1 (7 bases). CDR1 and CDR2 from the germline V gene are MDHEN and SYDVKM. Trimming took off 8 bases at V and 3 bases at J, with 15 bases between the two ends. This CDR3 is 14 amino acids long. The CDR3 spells CASHGAGGTDTQYF. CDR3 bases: TGTGCCAGCCACGGGGCAGGGGGGACAGATACGCAGTATTTT. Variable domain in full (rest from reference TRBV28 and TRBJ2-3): DVKVTQSSRYLVKRTGEKVFLECVQDMDHENMFWYRQDPGLGLRLIYFSYDVKMKEKGDIPEGYSVSREKKERFSLILESASTNQTSMYLCASHGAGGTDTQYFGPGTRLTVL.

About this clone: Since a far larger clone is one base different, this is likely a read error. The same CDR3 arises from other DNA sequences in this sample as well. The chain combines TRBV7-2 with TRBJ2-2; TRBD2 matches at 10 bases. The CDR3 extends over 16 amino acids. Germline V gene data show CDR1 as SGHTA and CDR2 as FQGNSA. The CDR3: CASSLELAGNTGELFF. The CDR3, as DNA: TGTGCCAGCAGCTTAGAACTAGCGGGAAACACTGGGGAGCTGTTTTTT.

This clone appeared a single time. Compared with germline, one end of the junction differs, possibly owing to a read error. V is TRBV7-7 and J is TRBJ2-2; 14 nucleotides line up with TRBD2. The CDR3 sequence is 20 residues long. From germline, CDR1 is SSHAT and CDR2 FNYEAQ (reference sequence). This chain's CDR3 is CASSLAVGLAGEADTGELFF. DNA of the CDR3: TGTGCTAGCAGCTTAGCGGTGGGACTAGCGGGAGAGGCGGACACCGGGGAGCTGTTTTTT.

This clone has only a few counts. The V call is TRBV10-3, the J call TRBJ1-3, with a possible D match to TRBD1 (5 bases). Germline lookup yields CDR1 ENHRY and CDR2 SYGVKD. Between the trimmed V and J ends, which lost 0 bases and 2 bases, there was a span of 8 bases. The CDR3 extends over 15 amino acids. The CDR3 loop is CAISESSGPGNTIYF. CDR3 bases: TGTGCCATCAGTGAGTCCTCAGGGCCTGGAAACACCATATATTTT.

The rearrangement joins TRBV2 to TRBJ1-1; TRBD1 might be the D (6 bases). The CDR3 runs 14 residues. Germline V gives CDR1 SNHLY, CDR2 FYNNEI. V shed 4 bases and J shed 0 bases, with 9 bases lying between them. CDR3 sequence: CASSVGGLNTEAFF. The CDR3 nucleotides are TGTGCCAGCAGTGTCGGGGGGCTGAACACTGAAGCTTTCTTT.

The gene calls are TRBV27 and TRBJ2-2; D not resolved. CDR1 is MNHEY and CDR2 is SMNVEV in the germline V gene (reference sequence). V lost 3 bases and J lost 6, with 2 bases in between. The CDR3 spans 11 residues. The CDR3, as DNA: TGTGCCAGCAGTTTTTCCGGGGAGCTGTTTTTT. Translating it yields CASSFSGELFF.

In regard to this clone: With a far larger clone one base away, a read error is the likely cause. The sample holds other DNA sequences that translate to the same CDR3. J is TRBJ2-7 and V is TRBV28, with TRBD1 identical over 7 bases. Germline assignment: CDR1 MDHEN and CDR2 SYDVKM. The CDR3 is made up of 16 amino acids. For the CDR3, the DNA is TGTGCTAGCACCCCGGCGGACGGGACAGATTCCTACGAGCAGTACTTC. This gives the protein CASTPADGTDSYEQYF.

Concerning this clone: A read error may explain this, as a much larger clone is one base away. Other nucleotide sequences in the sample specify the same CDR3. The CDR3 reads CASRPRGSRREQYF. Here the CDR3 DNA reads TGCGCCAGCAGGCCCCGGGGGAGTAGGCGTGAGCAGTACTTC. V is TRBV27 and J is TRBJ2-7; D is perhaps TRBD2 (6 bases). Germline-derived CDR1 and CDR2 are MNHEY and SMNVEV (reference sequence). The CDR3 loop spans 14 amino acids.

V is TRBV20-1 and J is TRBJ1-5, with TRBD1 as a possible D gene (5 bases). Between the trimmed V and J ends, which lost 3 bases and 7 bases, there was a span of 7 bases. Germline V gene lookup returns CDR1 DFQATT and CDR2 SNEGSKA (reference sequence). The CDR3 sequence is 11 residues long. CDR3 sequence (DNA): TGCAGTGCTAGTGGGGGGCAGCCCCAGCATTTT. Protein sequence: CSASGGQPQHF.

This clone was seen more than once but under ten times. CDR3 protein: CASSPGTAYEQYF. The CDR3 region has the DNA TGTGCCAGCAGTCCCGGGACAGCCTACGAGCAGTACTTC. V and J are TRBV6-6 and TRBJ2-7; 7 bases line up with TRBD1. With V trimmed by 5 bases and J by 2 bases, 3 bases remained unmatched. The CDR3 contains 13 residues. Germline values: CDR1 MNHNY, CDR2 SVGAGI (reference sequence).

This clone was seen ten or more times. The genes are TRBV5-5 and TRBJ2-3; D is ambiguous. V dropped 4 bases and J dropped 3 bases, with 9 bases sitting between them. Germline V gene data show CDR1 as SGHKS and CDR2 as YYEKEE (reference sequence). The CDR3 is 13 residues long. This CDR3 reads CASSPQGTDTQYF. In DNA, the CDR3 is TGTGCCAGCAGCCCGCAAGGGACAGATACGCAGTATTTT.

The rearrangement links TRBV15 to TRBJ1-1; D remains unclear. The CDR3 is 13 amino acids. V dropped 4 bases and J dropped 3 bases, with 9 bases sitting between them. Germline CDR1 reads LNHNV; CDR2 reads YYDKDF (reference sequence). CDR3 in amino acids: CATSNREYTEAFF. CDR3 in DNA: TGTGCCACCAGCAACCGGGAGTACACTGAAGCTTTCTTT.

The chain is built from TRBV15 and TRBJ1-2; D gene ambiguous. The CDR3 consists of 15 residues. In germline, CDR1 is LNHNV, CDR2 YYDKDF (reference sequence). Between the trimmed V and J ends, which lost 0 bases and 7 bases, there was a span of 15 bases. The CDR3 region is CATSRERLGVSGYTF. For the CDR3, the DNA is TGTGCCACCAGCAGAGAGAGACTCGGGGTCTCTGGCTACACCTTC.

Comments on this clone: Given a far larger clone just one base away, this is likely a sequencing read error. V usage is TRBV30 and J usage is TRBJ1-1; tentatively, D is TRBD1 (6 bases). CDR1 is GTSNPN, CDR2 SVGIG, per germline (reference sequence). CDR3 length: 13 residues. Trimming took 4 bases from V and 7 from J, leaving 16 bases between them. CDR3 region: CAWTGQKDSEAFF. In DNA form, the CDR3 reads TGTGCCTGGACCGGGCAGAAGGACAGTGAAGCTTTCTTT.

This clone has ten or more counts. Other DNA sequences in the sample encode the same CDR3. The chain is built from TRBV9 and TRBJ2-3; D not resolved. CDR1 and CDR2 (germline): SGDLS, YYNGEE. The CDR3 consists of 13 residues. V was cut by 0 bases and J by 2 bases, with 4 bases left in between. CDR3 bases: TGTGCCAGCAGCGTAGGAATCACAGATACGCAGTATTTT. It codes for CASSVGITDTQYF.

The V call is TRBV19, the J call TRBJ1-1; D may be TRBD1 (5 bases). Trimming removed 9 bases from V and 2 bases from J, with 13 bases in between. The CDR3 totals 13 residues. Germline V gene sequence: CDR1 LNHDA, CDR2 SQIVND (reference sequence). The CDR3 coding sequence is TGTGCCAGCCTGGTGGGGGAAAACACTGAAGCTTTCTTT. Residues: CASLVGENTEAFF.

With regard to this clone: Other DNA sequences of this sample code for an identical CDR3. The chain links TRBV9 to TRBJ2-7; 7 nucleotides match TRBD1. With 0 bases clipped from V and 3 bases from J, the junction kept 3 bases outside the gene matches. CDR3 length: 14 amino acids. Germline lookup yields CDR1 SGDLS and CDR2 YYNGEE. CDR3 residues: CASSVGGQSYEQYF. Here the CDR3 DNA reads TGTGCCAGCAGCGTAGGGGGACAGAGCTACGAGCAGTACTTC.

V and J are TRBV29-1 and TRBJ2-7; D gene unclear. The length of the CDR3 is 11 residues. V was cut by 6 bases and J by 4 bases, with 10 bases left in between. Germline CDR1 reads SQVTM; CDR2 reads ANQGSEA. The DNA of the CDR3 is TGCAGCGTCCTTATACCGTACGAGCAGTACTTC. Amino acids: CSVLIPYEQYF.

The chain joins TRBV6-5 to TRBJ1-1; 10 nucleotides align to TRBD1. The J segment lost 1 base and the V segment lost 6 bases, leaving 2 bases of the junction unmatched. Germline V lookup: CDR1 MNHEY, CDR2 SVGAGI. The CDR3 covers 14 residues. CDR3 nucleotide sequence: TGTGCCAGCAGCGGGACAGGGGAGAACACTGAAGCTTTCTTT. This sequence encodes CASSGTGENTEAFF.

CDR3 DNA sequence: TGTGCCAGCAGCTTATTCCCACTAGCTCTGAGCTCCTACGAGCAGTACTTC. Translation: CASSLFPLALSSYEQYF. This rearrangement joins TRBV11-2 to TRBJ2-7; D perhaps matches TRBD2 (6 bases). The CDR3 length is 17 residues. V was shortened by 2 bases and J by 0 bases, with 17 bases between the two germline ends. Germline V gene lookup returns CDR1 SGHAT and CDR2 FQNNGV.

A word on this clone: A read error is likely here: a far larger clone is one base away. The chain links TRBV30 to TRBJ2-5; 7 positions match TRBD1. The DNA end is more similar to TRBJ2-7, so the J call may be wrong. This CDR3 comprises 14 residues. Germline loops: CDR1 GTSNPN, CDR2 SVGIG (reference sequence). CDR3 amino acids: CAWSVETGNYEQYF. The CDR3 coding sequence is TGTGCCTGGAGTGTGGAGACAGGGAATTACGAGCAGTACTTC.

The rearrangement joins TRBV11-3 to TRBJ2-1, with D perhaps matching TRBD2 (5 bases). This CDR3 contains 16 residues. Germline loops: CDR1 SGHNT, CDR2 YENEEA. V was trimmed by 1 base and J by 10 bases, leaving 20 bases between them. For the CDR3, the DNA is TGTGCCAGCAGCTTAGGCTGGGGAGAGGGTTTGGGGGAGCAGTTCTTC. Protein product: CASSLGWGEGLGEQFF.

The CDR3 bases are TGCGCCAGCAAGGACAGGCACAGCTCCTACGAGCAGTACTTC. Translating it yields CASKDRHSSYEQYF. The chain links TRBV10-2 to TRBJ2-7; 7 nucleotides match TRBD1. CDR3 length: 14 residues. V lost 7 bases to trimming and J lost 0 bases; unmatched junction nucleotides: 6. The germline V gene encodes CDR1 WSHSY and CDR2 SAAADI.

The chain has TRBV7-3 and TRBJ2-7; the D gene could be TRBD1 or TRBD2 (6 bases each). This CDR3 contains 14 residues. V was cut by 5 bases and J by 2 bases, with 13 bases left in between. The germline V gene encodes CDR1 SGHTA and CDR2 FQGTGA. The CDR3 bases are TGTGCCAGCAGCCCCGAGGGGGGAACCTACGAGCAGTACTTC. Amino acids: CASSPEGGTYEQYF.

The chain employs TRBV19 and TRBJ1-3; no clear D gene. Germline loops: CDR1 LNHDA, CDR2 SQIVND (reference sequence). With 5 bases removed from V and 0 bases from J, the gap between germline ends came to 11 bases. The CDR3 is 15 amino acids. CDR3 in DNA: TGTGCCAGTAGTGCCCAGGCCCTCTCTGGAAACACCATATATTTT. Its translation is CASSAQALSGNTIYF.

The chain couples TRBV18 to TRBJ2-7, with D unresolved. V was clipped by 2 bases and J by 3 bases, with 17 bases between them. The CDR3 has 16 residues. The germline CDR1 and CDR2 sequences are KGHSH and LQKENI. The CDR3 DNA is TGTGCCAGCTCACCAGGACCCCGAGGCGGTATCTACGAGCAGTACTTC. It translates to CASSPGPRGGIYEQYF.

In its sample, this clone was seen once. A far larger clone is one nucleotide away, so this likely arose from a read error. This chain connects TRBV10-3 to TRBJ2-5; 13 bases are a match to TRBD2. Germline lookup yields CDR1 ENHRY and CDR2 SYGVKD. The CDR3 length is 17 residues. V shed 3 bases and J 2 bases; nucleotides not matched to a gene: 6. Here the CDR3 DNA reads TGTGCCATCAGTGAAGGACTAGCGGGAGTAGTGCAAGAGACCCAGTACTTC. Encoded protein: CAISEGLAGVVQETQYF.